The source of this TCR beta chain is a study of CD8 T cells in Susac syndrome. cDNA came from about 0.51 to 1 ug RNA primed by random hexamers. Using its own MiXCR run on the immunoSEQ multiplex PCR reads, TCRdb lists one record per CDR3 protein. This sample carries about 84,000 distinct CDR3 sequences, 90% to 95% of them seen once, and the ten largest clones take roughly 0.3%. Germline values: CDR1 MNHEY, CDR2 SMNVEV (reference sequence). Trimming took 0 bases from V and 12 from J, leaving 14 bases between them. The CDR3 spans 13 residues. Sequencing was carried out using CD8+ T cells from PBMCs. The chain uses TRBV27 and TRBJ2-5; D is perhaps TRBD1 (6 bases). The TCR sequence derives from a human donor in good health. The CDR3 sequence: CASSLSIVGQKYF. Here the CDR3 DNA reads TGTGCCAGCAGTTTATCGATTGTAGGACAGAAGTACTTC.